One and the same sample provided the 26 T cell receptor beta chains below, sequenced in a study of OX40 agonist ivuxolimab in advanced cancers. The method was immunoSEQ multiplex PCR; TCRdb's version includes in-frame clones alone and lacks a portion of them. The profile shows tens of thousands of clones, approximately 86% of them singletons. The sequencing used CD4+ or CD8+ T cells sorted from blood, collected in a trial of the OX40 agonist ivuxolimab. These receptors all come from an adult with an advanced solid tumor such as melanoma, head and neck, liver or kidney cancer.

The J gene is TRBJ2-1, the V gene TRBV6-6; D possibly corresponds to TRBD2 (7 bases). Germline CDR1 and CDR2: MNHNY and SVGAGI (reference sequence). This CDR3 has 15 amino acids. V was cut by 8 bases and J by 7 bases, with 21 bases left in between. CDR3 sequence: CASERNGLGGNEQFF. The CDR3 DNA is TGTGCCAGCGAACGGAATGGACTAGGGGGAAATGAGCAGTTCTTC.

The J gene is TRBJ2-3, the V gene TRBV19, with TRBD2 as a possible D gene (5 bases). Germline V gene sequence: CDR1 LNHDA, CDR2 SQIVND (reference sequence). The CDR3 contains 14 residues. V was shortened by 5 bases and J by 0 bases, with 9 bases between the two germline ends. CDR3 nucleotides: TGTGCCAGTAGTCGTCGGACTAGCACAGATACGCAGTATTTT. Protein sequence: CASSRRTSTDTQYF.

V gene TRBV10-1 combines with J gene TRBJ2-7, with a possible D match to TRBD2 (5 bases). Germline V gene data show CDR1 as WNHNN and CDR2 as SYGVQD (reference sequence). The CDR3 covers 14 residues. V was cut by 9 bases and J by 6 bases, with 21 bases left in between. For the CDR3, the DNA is TGCGCCAGATCCCCGCCGACCACTAGTCGCGAGCAGTACTTC. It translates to CARSPPTTSREQYF.

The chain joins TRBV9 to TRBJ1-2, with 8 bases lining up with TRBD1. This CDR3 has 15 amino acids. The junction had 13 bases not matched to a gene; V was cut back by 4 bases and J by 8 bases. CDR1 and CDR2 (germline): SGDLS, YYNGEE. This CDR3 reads CASSLRVRGHGGYTF. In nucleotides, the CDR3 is TGTGCCAGCAGCCTAAGGGTCAGGGGGCATGGAGGCTACACCTTC.

Here the CDR3 DNA reads TGCGCCAGCAGTGATGGGGCGGTAAGCTCCTACGAGCAGTACTTC. Its translation: CASSDGAVSSYEQYF. V usage is TRBV10-2 and J usage is TRBJ2-7; a possible D gene is TRBD1 (5 bases). The CDR3 has 15 residues. The germline V gene encodes CDR1 WSHSY and CDR2 SAAADI. V was cut by 3 bases and J by 0 bases, with 12 bases left in between.

Here the CDR3 DNA reads TGTGCCAGCTCACCACAAGCGGGGGGCGGCAATCAGCCCCAGCATTTT. Protein: CASSPQAGGGNQPQHF. The gene calls are TRBV18 and TRBJ1-5; possible D gene TRBD1, 6 bases. From germline, CDR1 is KGHSH and CDR2 LQKENI. V was cut by 1 base and J by 2 bases, with 12 bases left in between. The CDR3 runs to 16 residues.

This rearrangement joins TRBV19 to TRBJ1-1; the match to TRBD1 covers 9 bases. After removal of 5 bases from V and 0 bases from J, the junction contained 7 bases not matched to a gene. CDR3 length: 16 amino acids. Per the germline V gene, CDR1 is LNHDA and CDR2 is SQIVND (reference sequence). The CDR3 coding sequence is TGTGCCAGTAGTTCGGGGACAGGGATCATGAACACTGAAGCTTTCTTT. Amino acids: CASSSGTGIMNTEAFF.

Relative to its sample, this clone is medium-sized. CDR3 residues: CASSQPTGGRTDTQYF. The CDR3 region has the DNA TGTGCCAGCAGCCAGCCAACAGGGGGCCGCACAGATACGCAGTATTTT. The V and J genes are TRBV4-2 and TRBJ2-3, with 9 positions matching TRBD1. V was pared by 3 bases and J by 1 base, with 5 bases of the junction left unmatched. From germline, CDR1 is LGHNA and CDR2 YNFKEQ. The CDR3 runs 16 residues.

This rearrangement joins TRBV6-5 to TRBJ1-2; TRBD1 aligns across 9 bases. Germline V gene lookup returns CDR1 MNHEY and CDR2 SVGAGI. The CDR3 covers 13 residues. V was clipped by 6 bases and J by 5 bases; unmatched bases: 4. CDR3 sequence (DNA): TGTGCCAGCAGGTCGGGACAGGGTTATGGCTACACCTTC. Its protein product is CASRSGQGYGYTF.

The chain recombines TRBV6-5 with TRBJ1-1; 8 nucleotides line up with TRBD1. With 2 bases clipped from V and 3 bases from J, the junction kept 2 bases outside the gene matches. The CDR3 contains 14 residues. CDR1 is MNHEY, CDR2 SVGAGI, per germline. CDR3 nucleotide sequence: TGTGCCAGCAGTTACCAGGGGGCGGACACTGAAGCTTTCTTT. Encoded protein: CASSYQGADTEAFF.

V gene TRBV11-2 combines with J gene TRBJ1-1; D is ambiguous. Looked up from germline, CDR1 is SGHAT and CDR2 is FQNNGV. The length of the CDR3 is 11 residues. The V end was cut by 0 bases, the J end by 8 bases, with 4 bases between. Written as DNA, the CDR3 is TGTGCCAGCAGCTTAGAAAGAGAAGCTTTCTTT. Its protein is CASSLEREAFF. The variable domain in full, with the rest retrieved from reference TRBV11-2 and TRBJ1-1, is EAGVAQSPRYKIIEKRQSVAFWCNPISGHATLYWYQQILGQGPKLLIQFQNNGVVDDSQLPKDRFSAERLKGVDSTLKIQPAKLEDSAVYLCASSLEREAFFGQGTRLTVV.

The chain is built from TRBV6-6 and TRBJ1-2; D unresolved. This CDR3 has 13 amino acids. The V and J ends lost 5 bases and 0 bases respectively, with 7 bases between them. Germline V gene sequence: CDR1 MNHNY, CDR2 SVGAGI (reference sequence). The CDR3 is CASSASANYGYTF. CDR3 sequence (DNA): TGTGCCAGCAGTGCCAGCGCTAACTATGGCTACACCTTC.

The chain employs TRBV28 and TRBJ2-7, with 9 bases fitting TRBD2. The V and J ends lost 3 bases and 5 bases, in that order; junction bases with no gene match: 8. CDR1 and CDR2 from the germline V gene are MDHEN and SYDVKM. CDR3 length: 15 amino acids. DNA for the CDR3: TGTGCCAGCAGTTTGATAGGCGGGAGGGCAAACGAGCAGTACTTC. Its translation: CASSLIGGRANEQYF.

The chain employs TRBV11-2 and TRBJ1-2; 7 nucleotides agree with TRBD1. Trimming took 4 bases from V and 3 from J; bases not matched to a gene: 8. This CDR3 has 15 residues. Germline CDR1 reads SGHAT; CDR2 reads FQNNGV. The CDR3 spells CASSSQDRKDYGYTF. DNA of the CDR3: TGTGCCAGCAGCTCCCAGGACAGGAAAGACTATGGCTACACCTTC.

CDR3: CATSRVTGGPADTQYF. In DNA, the CDR3 is TGTGCCACCAGCAGAGTGACGGGAGGGCCCGCAGATACGCAGTATTTT. V and J are TRBV15 and TRBJ2-3; 8 bases map to TRBD2. Unmatched junction bases numbered 7, after V lost 1 base and J lost 4 bases. The CDR3 runs 16 residues. CDR1 is LNHNV, CDR2 YYDKDF, per germline (reference sequence).

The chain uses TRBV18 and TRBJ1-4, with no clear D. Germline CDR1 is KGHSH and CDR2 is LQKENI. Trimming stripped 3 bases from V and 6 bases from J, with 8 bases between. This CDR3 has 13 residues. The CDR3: CASSPASDEKLFF. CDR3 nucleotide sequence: TGTGCCAGCTCACCGGCGTCCGATGAAAAACTGTTTTTT.

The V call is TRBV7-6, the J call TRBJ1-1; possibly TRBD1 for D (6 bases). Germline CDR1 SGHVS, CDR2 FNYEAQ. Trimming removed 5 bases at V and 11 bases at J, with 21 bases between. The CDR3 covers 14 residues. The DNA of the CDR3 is TGTGCCAGCAGCCCTAGACAGGACCCCCCTGGGGCTTTCTTT. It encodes CASSPRQDPPGAFF.

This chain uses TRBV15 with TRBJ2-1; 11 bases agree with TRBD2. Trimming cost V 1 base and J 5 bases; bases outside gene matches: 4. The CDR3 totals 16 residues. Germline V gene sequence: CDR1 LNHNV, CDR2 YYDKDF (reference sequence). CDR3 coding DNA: TGTGCCACCAGCAGAGGGGGGACTAGCGGCAACAATGAGCAGTTCTTC. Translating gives CATSRGGTSGNNEQFF.

CDR3 sequence reads: CASRDQIDTEAFF. CDR3 DNA sequence: TGTGCCAGCAGGGACCAGATAGACACTGAAGCTTTCTTT. This sequence joins TRBV2 and TRBJ1-1; D remains unclear. V lost 6 bases to trimming and J lost 3 bases, with 11 bases between them. Germline V gives CDR1 SNHLY, CDR2 FYNNEI. The CDR3 is 13 amino acids.

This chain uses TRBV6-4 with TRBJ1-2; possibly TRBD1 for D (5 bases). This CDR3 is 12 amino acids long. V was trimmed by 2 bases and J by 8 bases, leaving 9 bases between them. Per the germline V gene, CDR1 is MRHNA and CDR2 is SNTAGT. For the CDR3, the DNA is TGTGCCAGCAGTGACGGGGGTGGCGGCTACACCTTC. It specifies CASSDGGGGYTF.

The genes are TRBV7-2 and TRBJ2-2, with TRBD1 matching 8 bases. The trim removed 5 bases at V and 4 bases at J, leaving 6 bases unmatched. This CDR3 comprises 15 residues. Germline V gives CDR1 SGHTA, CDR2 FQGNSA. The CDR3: CASSLTGEFTGELFF. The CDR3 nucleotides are TGTGCCAGCAGCCTGACAGGGGAATTCACCGGGGAGCTGTTTTTT.

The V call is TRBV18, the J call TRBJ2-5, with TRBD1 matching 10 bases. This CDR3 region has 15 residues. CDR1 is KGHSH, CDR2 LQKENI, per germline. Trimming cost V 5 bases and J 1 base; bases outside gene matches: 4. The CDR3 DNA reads TGTGCCAGCTCAAGGGGACAGGGGAGCCAAGAGACCCAGTACTTC. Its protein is CASSRGQGSQETQYF.

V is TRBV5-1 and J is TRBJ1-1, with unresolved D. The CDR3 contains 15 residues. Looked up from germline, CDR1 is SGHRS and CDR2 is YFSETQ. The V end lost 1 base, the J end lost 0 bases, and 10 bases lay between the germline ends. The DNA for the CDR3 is TGCGCCAGCAGCTTGCTGAACACAATGAACACTGAAGCTTTCTTT. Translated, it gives CASSLLNTMNTEAFF.

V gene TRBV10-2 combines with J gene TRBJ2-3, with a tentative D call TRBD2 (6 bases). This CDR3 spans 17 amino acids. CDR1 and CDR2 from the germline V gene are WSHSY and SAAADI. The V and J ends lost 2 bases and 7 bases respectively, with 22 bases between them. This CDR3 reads CASSEAGLVVAQHTQYF. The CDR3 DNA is TGCGCCAGCAGTGAGGCGGGATTAGTCGTTGCCCAACATACGCAGTATTTT.

The CDR3 nucleotides read TGCGCCAGCAGTGAGGCTAGCGGATACAATGAGCAGTTCTTC. It yields the protein CASSEASGYNEQFF. This chain links TRBV10-1 with TRBJ2-1, with 7 bases fitting TRBD2. Unmatched junction bases numbered 2, after V lost 2 bases and J lost 4 bases. Looked up from germline, CDR1 is WNHNN and CDR2 is SYGVQD (reference sequence). The CDR3 totals 14 residues.

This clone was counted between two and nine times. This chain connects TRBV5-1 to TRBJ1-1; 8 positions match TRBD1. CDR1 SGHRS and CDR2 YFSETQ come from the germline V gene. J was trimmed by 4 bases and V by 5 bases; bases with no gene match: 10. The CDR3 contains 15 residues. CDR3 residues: CASSTDRAVGTEAFF. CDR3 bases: TGCGCCAGCAGTACGGACAGGGCAGTCGGCACTGAAGCTTTCTTT.